This passage covers 17 T cell receptor beta chains from one sample sequenced in a study of blood T cells in healthy people across ages. A second 7 to 11 cycle PCR used barcoded and J-beta primers. TCRdb re-called the 5' RACE reads through MiXCR, storing one row per CDR3 protein. Among roughly 650,000 distinct CDR3 sequences listed, about 34% were seen once. The sample consisted of blood. The origin of the receptors is a woman over 75 in good health.

In this sample, this clonotype turned up many times. The chain is built from TRBV7-2 and TRBJ1-1; D might be TRBD1 (6 bases). Germline loops: CDR1 SGHTA, CDR2 FQGNSA. The CDR3 totals 14 residues. Between the trimmed V and J ends, which lost 5 bases and 4 bases, there was a span of 14 bases. This CDR3 is CASSPRGGGTEAFF. The CDR3 nucleotides are TGTGCCAGCAGCCCCCGGGGGGGCGGCACTGAAGCTTTCTTT.

The CDR3 nucleotides are TGCGCCAGCAGCTCAACCGGGACAGCGAACACCGGGGAGCTGTTTTTT. Translation: CASSSTGTANTGELFF. The chain is built from TRBV5-1 and TRBJ2-2; 7 bases align to TRBD1. This CDR3 region has 16 residues. Germline-derived CDR1 and CDR2 are SGHRS and YFSETQ. With V trimmed by 3 bases and J by 0 bases, 5 bases remained unmatched.

The chain links TRBV12-3 or TRBV12-4 to TRBJ2-1; D might be TRBD2 (7 bases). The J call is in doubt because the DNA end fits TRBJ2-7 better. This CDR3 is built from 15 residues. The CDR3 reads CASSVGGVRDNEQYF. In nucleotides, the CDR3 is TGTGCCAGCAGTGTTGGGGGGGTCCGGGACAATGAGCAGTACTTC.

This clonotype was detected many times. This sequence joins TRBV12-3 or TRBV12-4 and TRBJ2-7; 7 bases fit TRBD1. With V trimmed by 7 bases and J by 2 bases, 11 bases remained unmatched. This CDR3 is built from 15 residues. The CDR3 is CASTDRDSVAYEQYF. The CDR3 DNA sequence: TGTGCCAGCACGGACCGGGACAGCGTAGCCTACGAGCAGTACTTC.

This clonotype has at least ten counts. The chain uses TRBV5-1 and TRBJ2-7; 7 bases fit TRBD1. J was trimmed by 2 bases and V by 4 bases; bases with no gene match: 9. The germline V gene encodes CDR1 SGHRS and CDR2 YFSETQ. The CDR3 spans 15 residues. CDR3 nucleotides: TGCGCCAGCAGCCGTACCGGGACAGATACCTACGAGCAGTACTTC. Protein: CASSRTGTDTYEQYF.

This clonotype was found a few times. The chain joins TRBV7-2 to TRBJ1-5, with D perhaps TRBD1 (5 bases). V was pared by 0 bases and J by 6 bases, with 12 bases between. The CDR3 extends over 15 amino acids. Germline loops: CDR1 SGHTA, CDR2 FQGNSA. DNA for the CDR3: TGTGCCAGCAGCTTAGCTGCCGACAGATCTCAGCCCCAGCATTTT. It translates to CASSLAADRSQPQHF. Full variable domain (rest looked up from reference TRBV7-2 and TRBJ1-5): GAGVSQSPSNKVTEKGKDVELRCDPISGHTALYWYRQSLGQGLEFLIYFQGNSAPDKSGLPSDRFSAERTGGSVSTLTIQRTQQEDSAVYLCASSLAADRSQPQHFGDGTRLSIL.

This rearrangement joins TRBV5-6 to TRBJ2-1; D possibly uses TRBD1 or TRBD2 (5 bases each). V lost 7 bases and J 5 bases, leaving 16 bases between the germline ends. CDR1 SGHDT and CDR2 YYEEEE come from the germline V gene. The CDR3 consists of 14 residues. CDR3 region: CASLPPGTHNEQFF. CDR3 in DNA: TGTGCCAGCCTTCCCCCGGGGACCCACAATGAGCAGTTCTTC.

The genes are TRBV2 and TRBJ2-3; D is uncertain. Per germline, CDR1 SNHLY and CDR2 FYNNEI. This CDR3 region has 14 residues. V shed 3 bases and J shed 0 bases, with 7 bases lying between them. The DNA of the CDR3 is TGTGCCAGCAGTGAGGCCTGGAGCACAGATACGCAGTATTTT. It yields the protein CASSEAWSTDTQYF.

This clonotype was counted ten times or more. V is TRBV20-1 and J is TRBJ2-5, with 12 bases aligning to TRBD2. J was trimmed by 3 bases and V by 1 base; bases with no gene match: 3. The CDR3 totals 15 residues. Looked up from germline, CDR1 is DFQATT and CDR2 is SNEGSKA (reference sequence). CDR3 nucleotides: TGCAGTGCTAGAGTCGGACTAGCGGGGAAAGAGACCCAGTACTTC. It encodes CSARVGLAGKETQYF.

This clonotype was picked up a small number of times. A read error may explain this, as a much larger clone is one base away. The genes are TRBV7-8 and TRBJ2-5, with TRBD2 identical over 10 bases. Germline CDR1 reads SGHVS; CDR2 reads FQNEAQ. The V gene end was trimmed by 5 bases and the J gene end by 11 bases; junction bases not matched to a gene: 17. The CDR3 sequence is 16 residues long. CDR3 DNA sequence: TGTGCCAGCAGCCCAGCAGCGGGGGGGTGGTACAATGAGCAGTACTTC. Protein: CASSPAAGGWYNEQYF.

Concerning this clonotype: It may be a read error: a sequence one base away is much more abundant. This chain uses TRBV4-2 with TRBJ1-1, with a possible D match to TRBD1 (5 bases). This CDR3 is built from 15 residues. CDR1 LGHNA and CDR2 YNFKEQ come from the germline V gene. Trimming removed 1 base at V and 0 bases at J, with 9 bases between. The CDR3, as DNA: TGTGCCAGCAGCCAAGTCCAGGGATTGAACACTGAAGCTTTCTTT. Amino acids: CASSQVQGLNTEAFF.

This clonotype has a count of ten or more. This chain joins TRBV14 and TRBJ2-1; D unclear. Trimming removed 1 base from V and 3 bases from J, with 10 bases in between. Germline V CDR1 and CDR2: SGHDN, FVKESK. The CDR3 has 15 residues. The CDR3: CASSQGPQLYNEQFF. The CDR3 nucleotides read TGTGCCAGCAGCCAAGGTCCGCAACTCTACAATGAGCAGTTCTTC.

This clonotype was counted only a few times. The rearrangement joins TRBV20-1 to TRBJ2-1; tentatively, D is TRBD2 (5 bases). Trimming took off 5 bases at V and 9 bases at J, with 14 bases between the two ends. CDR3 length equals 12 residues. Germline CDR1 reads DFQATT; CDR2 reads SNEGSKA (reference sequence). The CDR3 sequence: CSAWLAGTEQFF. In DNA form, the CDR3 reads TGCAGTGCTTGGCTAGCCGGTACTGAGCAGTTCTTC.

This clonotype was seen at least ten times. V is TRBV7-9 and J is TRBJ2-3; maybe TRBD2 (7 bases). Germline V gives CDR1 SEHNR, CDR2 FQNEAQ (reference sequence). V lost 6 bases and J 4 bases, leaving 23 bases between the germline ends. This CDR3 spans 17 amino acids. CDR3 sequence (DNA): TGTGCCAGCAGTTGGACATCCCGGACTAGGGGGTCAGATACGCAGTATTTT. Translated, it gives CASSWTSRTRGSDTQYF.

This clonotype was counted ten times or more. The rearrangement joins TRBV21-1 to TRBJ2-7. TRBV21-1 is given as a pseudogene. CDR3 length: 14 amino acids. In nucleotides, the CDR3 is TGTGCCAGCAGCAAGAGACCGAGCTCCTACGAGCAGTACTTC. This translates into CASSKRPSSYEQYF.

This clonotype came up many times. The chain carries TRBV14 and TRBJ2-7; D may be TRBD1 (7 bases). Germline CDR1 reads SGHDN; CDR2 reads FVKESK. The CDR3 has 15 residues. Trimming removed 6 bases from V and 0 bases from J, with 15 bases in between. CDR3 coding DNA: TGTGCCAGCAGGGCGCGTCAGGGGGGCTCCTACGAGCAGTACTTC. Translated, it gives CASRARQGGSYEQYF.

This clonotype was detected only once. A much larger clone is a single base away; this may be a read error. The chain joins TRBV18 to TRBJ2-1, with 7 bases identical to TRBD2. The J segment lost 13 bases and the V segment lost 2 bases, leaving 8 bases of the junction unmatched. In germline, CDR1 is KGHSH, CDR2 LQKENI. This CDR3 spans 13 amino acids. This chain's CDR3 is CASSPDWRETQFF. CDR3 in DNA: TGTGCCAGCTCACCAGATTGGCGGGAGACCCAGTTCTTC.